Presented here are 32 T cell receptor beta chains from one specimen sequenced in a study of T cells in Graves' hyperthyroidism and ophthalmopathy. The investigators amplified TCR beta CDR3 regions from RNA transcripts. Using the HTBI primer set, a first-round RT-PCR was run on the TCR CDR3. From the multiplex PCR reads, TCRdb called clonotypes with MiXCR, one entry per CDR3 protein. Counted here are 190,000 or so distinct CDR3 sequences, 18% occurring once; the ten biggest clones make up around 43%. The specimen sequenced was blood. The source is a man aged 35 to 55 with Graves' hyperthyroidism.

Worth noting for this clonotype: A much larger clone lies one base from this, so it may be a read error. The V call is TRBV5-6, the J call TRBJ2-1; 11 bases match TRBD2. The CDR3 consists of 16 residues. Germline loops: CDR1 SGHDT, CDR2 YYEEEE. J lost 8 bases, V lost 6 bases, and 13 bases had no gene match. CDR3 coding DNA: TGTGCCAGCACCCTTAGCGGGGGGGCAGAGGGAGATGAGCAGTTCTTC. This encodes CASTLSGGAEGDEQFF.

This clonotype was observed at least ten times. This chain uses TRBV20-1 with TRBJ2-1; D call uncertain. This CDR3 is 11 amino acids long. Germline V gene lookup returns CDR1 DFQATT and CDR2 SNEGSKA (reference sequence). V lost 3 bases and J lost 7, with 7 bases in between. This CDR3 is CSARPDNEQFF. The CDR3 DNA follows: TGCAGTGCTAGGCCCGATAATGAGCAGTTCTTC.

Regarding this clonotype: With a much larger clone just one base away, this may be a read error. This chain links TRBV6-2 or TRBV6-3 with TRBJ1-1, with D possibly being TRBD1 (6 bases). This CDR3 has 12 amino acids. V lost 6 bases and J 12 bases, leaving 17 bases between the germline ends. CDR1 is MNHEY, CDR2 SVGEGT, per germline. This chain's CDR3 is CASRGRGRGSFF. The DNA of the CDR3 is TGTGCCAGCAGAGGCCGGGGCAGGGGTTCTTTCTTT.

This clonotype has ten or more counts. The chain couples TRBV7-8 to TRBJ1-5, with D tentatively TRBD1 (6 bases). The CDR3 consists of 16 residues. Germline CDR1 and CDR2: SGHVS and FQNEAQ. Trimming stripped 1 base from V and 1 base from J, with 11 bases between. CDR3 coding DNA: TGTGCCAGCAGCTTAGGTACAGGGCTAAGCAATCAGCCCCAGCATTTT. Amino acids: CASSLGTGLSNQPQHF.

A note on this clonotype: The junction differs from germline at one of its ends, possibly a read error. This chain links TRBV14 with TRBJ2-1; D call uncertain. The CDR3 has 14 amino acids. Germline V gives CDR1 SGHDN, CDR2 FVKESK. The CDR3: CTSSHHLSYNEQFF. The CDR3 DNA reads TGTACCAGCAGCCATCACCTCTCCTACAATGAGCAGTTCTTC.

Remarks on this clonotype: A much bigger clone sits one base away, suggesting this may be a read error. This sequence joins TRBV18 and TRBJ1-5, with D unclear. Per the germline V gene, CDR1 is KGHSH and CDR2 is LQKENI. V was cut by 8 bases and J by 4 bases, with 12 bases left in between. The CDR3 is 13 residues long. CDR3 loop: CASARSDNQPQHF. In nucleotides, the CDR3 is TGTGCCAGCGCACGGTCAGATAATCAGCCCCAGCATTTT.

This clonotype occurred a few times. The V gene is TRBV19, the J gene TRBJ1-1, with 10 bases fitting TRBD1. V was pared by 3 bases and J by 6 bases, with 7 bases of the junction left unmatched. Germline CDR1 is LNHDA and CDR2 is SQIVND (reference sequence). CDR3 length: 15 residues. The CDR3 spells CASSIVGTGVPEAFF. CDR3 in DNA: TGTGCCAGTAGTATCGTGGGGACAGGGGTTCCTGAAGCTTTCTTT.

The table lists this clonotype with a few counts. The chain has TRBV5-5 and TRBJ1-2, with D possibly TRBD1 on 5 matching bases. Trimming removed 4 bases at V and 3 bases at J, with 13 bases between. Germline CDR1 is SGHKS and CDR2 is YYEKEE (reference sequence). This CDR3 has 14 amino acids. CDR3 residues: CASSKGTTDYGYTF. The CDR3 coding sequence is TGTGCCAGCAGCAAAGGGACCACGGACTATGGCTACACCTTC.

The chain carries TRBV7-3 and TRBJ1-6, with 7 nucleotides matching TRBD1. Germline CDR1 is SGHTA and CDR2 is FQGTGA. The CDR3 spans 15 residues. Trimming at V came to 2 bases and at J to 8 bases, leaving 6 bases not matched to a gene. The CDR3 here is CASSLVGGGYSPLHF. CDR3 nucleotide sequence: TGTGCCAGCAGCTTAGTAGGGGGCGGGTATTCACCCCTCCACTTT.

This clonotype was seen at least ten times. V usage is TRBV20-1 and J usage is TRBJ2-1, with 8 bases fitting TRBD2. The CDR3 extends over 15 amino acids. Germline V gene lookup returns CDR1 DFQATT and CDR2 SNEGSKA (reference sequence). Trimming cost V 6 bases and J 7 bases; bases outside gene matches: 14. CDR3 nucleotide sequence: TGCAGTGCCAATAGACGGGGGGGATTATTAAATGAGCAGTTCTTC. Protein: CSANRRGGLLNEQFF.

The chain links TRBV4-3 to TRBJ1-2, with TRBD1 matching over 8 bases. The germline CDR1 and CDR2 sequences are LGHNA and YSLEER. V trimming: 4 bases; J trimming: 8 bases; junction bases outside the gene matches: 12. CDR3 length: 15 amino acids. CDR3 nucleotide sequence: TGCGCCAGCAGCCGGACCCAGACAGGGGTCGAAGGCTACACCTTC. Encoded protein: CASSRTQTGVEGYTF.

This clonotype has a count of ten or more. Written as DNA, the CDR3 is TGTGCCTGGAGTCACGGCAGGGGATCATCTGAAGCTTTCTTT. Its protein product is CAWSHGRGSSEAFF. The chain is built from TRBV30 and TRBJ1-1; a weak D match, TRBD1 (6 bases). Germline V gives CDR1 GTSNPN, CDR2 SVGIG (reference sequence). The CDR3 totals 14 residues. V was cut by 2 bases and J by 6 bases, with 16 bases left in between. The full variable domain, its missing parts supplied by reference TRBV30 and TRBJ1-1, is SQTIHQWPATLVQPVGSPLSLECTVEGTSNPNLYWYRQAAGRGLQLLFYSVGIGQISSEVPQNLSASRPQDRQFILSSKKLLLSDSGFYLCAWSHGRGSSEAFFGQGTRLTVV.

The table lists this clonotype with many counts. The rearrangement uses TRBV7-3 and TRBJ2-3, with 10 bases lining up with TRBD2. The J segment lost 5 bases and the V segment lost 5 bases, leaving 7 bases of the junction unmatched. Germline CDR1 is SGHTA and CDR2 is FQGTGA. CDR3 size: 15 residues. CDR3 residues: CASSPRAGGQDTQYF. The CDR3 DNA follows: TGTGCCAGCAGCCCTAGAGCGGGGGGGCAAGATACGCAGTATTTT.

This clonotype was observed at least ten times. The J gene is TRBJ1-3, the V gene TRBV27, with 8 bases fitting TRBD1. The CDR3 is 13 amino acids. V lost 5 bases to trimming and J lost 4 bases; unmatched junction nucleotides: 1. Germline loops: CDR1 MNHEY, CDR2 SMNVEV (reference sequence). CDR3 region: CASSGQGGNTIYF. As DNA, the CDR3 is TGTGCCAGCAGTGGACAGGGAGGAAACACCATATATTTT.

The V gene is TRBV18, the J gene TRBJ2-1; 15 bases fit TRBD2. Looked up from germline, CDR1 is KGHSH and CDR2 is LQKENI. With 1 base clipped from V and 12 bases from J, the junction kept 7 bases outside the gene matches. The CDR3 has 16 amino acids. CDR3: CASSPRRTSGGAGQFF. In nucleotides, the CDR3 is TGTGCCAGCTCACCACGAAGGACTAGCGGGGGGGCCGGGCAGTTCTTC.

The chain recombines TRBV7-2 with TRBJ2-7; 8 nucleotides match TRBD2. J gave up 2 bases and V 1 base, and 7 bases lay outside the gene matches. CDR1 and CDR2 (germline): SGHTA, FQGNSA. The CDR3 runs to 16 residues. CDR3 nucleotide sequence: TGTGCCAGCAGCTTAGTCGCTAGCGGGCTCGCCTACGAGCAGTACTTC. This encodes CASSLVASGLAYEQYF. The full variable domain, completed using reference TRBV7-2 and TRBJ2-7, is GAGVSQSPSNKVTEKGKDVELRCDPISGHTALYWYRQSLGQGLEFLIYFQGNSAPDKSGLPSDRFSAERTGGSVSTLTIQRTQQEDSAVYLCASSLVASGLAYEQYFGPGTRLTVT.

The V and J genes are TRBV25-1 and TRBJ1-1; a weak D match, TRBD1 (6 bases). Between the trimmed V and J ends, which lost 2 bases and 7 bases, there was a span of 11 bases. The CDR3 totals 13 residues. The germline V gene encodes CDR1 MGHDK and CDR2 SYGVNS. CDR3 amino acids: CASSETGQSEAFF. In nucleotides, the CDR3 is TGTGCCAGCAGTGAAACCGGACAGAGTGAAGCTTTCTTT. The full variable domain, with the rest looked up from reference TRBV25-1 and TRBJ1-1, is EADIYQTPRYLVIGTGKKITLECSQTMGHDKMYWYQQDPGMELHLIHYSYGVNSTEKGDLSSESTVSRIRTEHFPLTLESARPSHTSQYLCASSETGQSEAFFGQGTRLTVV.

This clonotype was counted many times. The rearrangement links TRBV6-1 to TRBJ2-1, with TRBD2 identical over 9 bases. The CDR3 loop spans 14 amino acids. Germline trimming cut 7 bases from V and 10 bases from J; bases unmatched to any gene: 11. The germline gives CDR1 MNHNS, CDR2 SASEGT. This CDR3 reads CASNKMGSGGEQFF. CDR3 DNA: TGTGCCAGCAACAAAATGGGTAGCGGGGGAGAGCAGTTCTTC.

The table lists this clonotype with many counts. A much larger clone lies one base from this, so it may be a read error. The chain uses TRBV6-6 and TRBJ2-5; 7 bases line up with TRBD2. The V gene's germline CDR1 is MNHNY and CDR2 SVGAGI (reference sequence). There are 15 residues in the CDR3. Here the CDR3 reads CASNYSNSGGETQYF. CDR3 in DNA: TGTGCCAGCAATTACTCGAACTCGGGGGGAGAGACCCAGTACTTC.

At least ten counts were recorded for this clonotype. The chain carries TRBV24-1 and TRBJ2-3, with no clear D. Trimming removed 4 bases from V and 4 bases from J, with 8 bases in between. This CDR3 region has 13 residues. Germline V CDR1 and CDR2: KGHDR, SFDVKD. CDR3 loop: CATSDSVADTQYF. CDR3 DNA sequence: TGTGCCACCAGTGACTCTGTAGCAGATACGCAGTATTTT.

V is TRBV6-2 or TRBV6-3 and J is TRBJ2-3; 10 bases agree with TRBD2. This CDR3 comprises 16 residues. Germline CDR1 reads MNHEY; CDR2 reads SVGEGT. V lost 7 bases, J lost 2 bases, and 9 bases stayed unmatched. The CDR3 sequence: CASTRVAGGPTDTQYF. DNA of the CDR3: TGTGCCAGCACCCGGGTAGCGGGGGGTCCCACAGATACGCAGTATTTT.

This chain joins TRBV3-1 and TRBJ2-2; no clear D gene. Germline CDR1 is LGHDT and CDR2 is YNNKEL (reference sequence). The CDR3 has 13 amino acids. V was shortened by 2 bases and J by 3 bases, with 4 bases between the two germline ends. CDR3 bases: TGTGCCAGCAGCCAAAGGTACACCGGGGAGCTGTTTTTT. Translating it yields CASSQRYTGELFF.

This clonotype showed up many times. V is TRBV7-2 and J is TRBJ1-5, with D possibly being TRBD1 (5 bases). This CDR3 spans 12 amino acids. The V end was cut by 1 base, the J end by 9 bases, with 7 bases between. The germline CDR1 and CDR2 sequences are SGHTA and FQGNSA. The CDR3 DNA reads TGTGCCAGCAGCTTAGACGGGGGGCCCCAGCATTTT. Amino acid sequence: CASSLDGGPQHF.

CDR3 DNA: TGTGCCAGCAGCTTAGATTTCTCTCTACCTTTCTTT. This gives the protein CASSLDFSLPFF. V is TRBV7-9 and J is TRBJ1-1; D is unresolved. The germline gives CDR1 SEHNR, CDR2 FQNEAQ (reference sequence). The V end was cut by 1 base, the J end by 12 bases, with 12 bases between. The CDR3 has 12 residues. The variable domain in full, completed from reference TRBV7-9 and TRBJ1-1, reads DTGVSQNPRHKITKRGQNVTFRCDPISEHNRLYWYRQTLGQGPEFLTYFQNEAQLEKSRLLSDRFSAERPKGSFSTLEIQRTEQGDSAMYLCASSLDFSLPFFGQGTRLTVV.

This clonotype was recorded a few times. The genes are TRBV18 and TRBJ1-6; 7 positions match TRBD1. Germline trimming cut 3 bases from V and 7 bases from J; bases unmatched to any gene: 6. This CDR3 is 15 amino acids long. The germline gives CDR1 KGHSH, CDR2 LQKENI. The CDR3 is CASSPNRGYNSPLHF. Written as DNA, the CDR3 is TGTGCCAGCTCACCGAACAGGGGATACAATTCACCCCTCCACTTT.

In its sample, this clonotype was seen many times. The chain combines TRBV11-2 with TRBJ2-7, with 7 bases matching TRBD2. Germline CDR1 is SGHAT and CDR2 is FQNNGV. The V gene end was trimmed by 5 bases and the J gene end by 3 bases; junction bases not matched to a gene: 7. The CDR3 is 14 amino acids. The CDR3 DNA reads TGTGCCAGCAGCCCAAGGGAGGGTGGCTACGAGCAGTACTTC. As protein: CASSPREGGYEQYF.

The chain recombines TRBV6-1 with TRBJ2-7; TRBD2 matches at 8 bases. CDR1 and CDR2 from the germline V gene are MNHNS and SASEGT. The CDR3 loop spans 14 amino acids. V was clipped by 8 bases and J by 3 bases; unmatched bases: 9. The CDR3 nucleotides read TGTGCCAGCGGTACTAGCGGCGGGATCTACGAGCAGTACTTC. As protein: CASGTSGGIYEQYF.

The rearrangement joins TRBV7-9 to TRBJ1-6; no clear D gene. CDR3 length: 19 residues. Germline CDR1 is SEHNR and CDR2 is FQNEAQ (reference sequence). The V gene lost 5 bases and the J gene lost 4 bases, with 24 bases spanning the gap. CDR3 DNA: TGTGCCAGCAGCCTCAAGCGAGTTGGTCCTCCTTTTTATAATTCACCCCTCCACTTT. The encoded protein is CASSLKRVGPPFYNSPLHF.

This clonotype was picked up many times. The V call is TRBV6-1, the J call TRBJ2-3; 7 bases align to TRBD1. J gave up 3 bases and V 3 bases, and 6 bases lay outside the gene matches. This CDR3 has 15 amino acids. The V gene's germline CDR1 is MNHNS and CDR2 SASEGT. Written as DNA, the CDR3 is TGTGCCAGCAGTGAGAGACAGGGAGTAACAGATACGCAGTATTTT. This translates into CASSERQGVTDTQYF.

This clonotype was seen at least ten times. CDR3 coding DNA: TGTGCCAGCAGTTTCCCCTTGGGAAGGCTTCATCAGCCCCAGCATTTT. Translation: CASSFPLGRLHQPQHF. The chain couples TRBV28 to TRBJ1-5; D not certain. Trimming pared 3 bases from V and 5 bases from J, leaving 17 bases between. The CDR3 totals 16 residues. Germline CDR1 is MDHEN and CDR2 is SYDVKM.

The chain joins TRBV6-5 to TRBJ2-5, with D perhaps assigned TRBD1 or TRBD2 (6 bases each). V lost 4 bases, J lost 7 bases, and 22 bases lay in between. This CDR3 spans 16 amino acids. Germline V lookup: CDR1 MNHEY, CDR2 SVGAGI. CDR3 in DNA: TGTGCCAGCAGTTCCCCTAGGGGGGTCCTGGATGGGACCCAGTACTTC. It codes for CASSSPRGVLDGTQYF.

Many counts were recorded for this clonotype. The rearrangement uses TRBV7-9 and TRBJ2-1, with 8 bases aligning to TRBD1. The germline V gene encodes CDR1 SEHNR and CDR2 FQNEAQ (reference sequence). The CDR3 sequence is 15 residues long. V lost 6 bases to trimming and J lost 6 bases; unmatched junction nucleotides: 10. The CDR3 region has the DNA TGTGCCAGCAGTTGGACAGGGTTTCCGCGCAATGAGCAGTTCTTC. It specifies CASSWTGFPRNEQFF.